The rows below give T cell receptor beta chains drawn from one sample of a study of T-cell reconstitution after alpha-beta-depleted transplantation in children. Each CDR3 protein gets one entry after TCRdb re-called the PCR reads with MiXCR. The sample lists about 340,000 distinct CDR3 sequences; less than 15% were seen once. The source material was PBMCs, sampled from the stem cell graft. All receptors derive from a human donor who donated a stem cell graft to a child with Fanconi anemia. CDR3s include the opening cysteine and the closing phenylalanine or tryptophan.

j_call v_call cdr3_aa
TRBJ1-4 TRBV30 CAWSKGGEKLFF
TRBJ1-2 TRBV7-2 CASSPRMDGYTF
TRBJ1-1 TRBV27 CASSLLQGALAFF
TRBJ1-1 TRBV9 CASSGDRGRNTEAFF
TRBJ2-1 TRBV18 CASSPNNPLNEQFF
TRBJ1-5 TRBV29-1 CSVDSGEGEPQHF
TRBJ1-3 TRBV7-8 CASSPGQGLLLPGNTIYF
TRBJ2-5 TRBV11-3 CASSPPREEETQYF
TRBJ2-3 TRBV15 CATSRGIDGVADTQYF
TRBJ1-2 TRBV28 CASSQRPAQDYGYTF
TRBJ2-7 TRBV5-1 CASSFLDSSYEQYF
TRBJ2-2 TRBV12-3/TRBV12-4 CASSMGWGTGELFF
TRBJ2-1 TRBV7-9 CANAPGAGNEQFF
TRBJ2-1 TRBV3-1 CASSQDRGGGAHNEQFF
TRBJ2-1 TRBV4-3 CASSHILRGNEQFF
TRBJ2-5 TRBV7-2 CASSLIAGLEETQYF
TRBJ2-3 TRBV25-1 CASSEFSGGAETQYF
TRBJ1-4 TRBV7-2 CASSSTGEKLFF
TRBJ2-5 TRBV25-1 CASSEGQEAQETQYF